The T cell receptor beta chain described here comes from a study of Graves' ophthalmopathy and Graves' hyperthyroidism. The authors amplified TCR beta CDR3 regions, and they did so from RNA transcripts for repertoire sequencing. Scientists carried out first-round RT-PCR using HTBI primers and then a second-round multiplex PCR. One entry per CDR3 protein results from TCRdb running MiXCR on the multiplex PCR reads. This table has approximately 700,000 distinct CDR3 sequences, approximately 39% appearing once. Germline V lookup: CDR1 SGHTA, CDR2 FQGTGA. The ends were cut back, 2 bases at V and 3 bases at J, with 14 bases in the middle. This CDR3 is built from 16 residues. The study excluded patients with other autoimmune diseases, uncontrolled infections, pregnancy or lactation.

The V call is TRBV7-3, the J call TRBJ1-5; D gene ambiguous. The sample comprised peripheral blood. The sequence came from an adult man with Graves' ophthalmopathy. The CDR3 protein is CASSLCRTTNNQPQHF. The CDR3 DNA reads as TGTGCCAGCAGCTTATGTCGGACCACTAACAATCAGCCCCAGCATTTT.